These 29 T cell receptor beta chains came from one sample sequenced in a study of T cells in localized non-small cell lung cancer. Profiling relied on immunoSEQ multiplex PCR, and the TCRdb table lists in-frame clones only, not all of them. The sample records tens of thousands of clones, approximately 90% being singletons. The sample in question was PBMCs, obtained before any cancer treatment. Every receptor here comes from a man between 35 and 75 years old with stage II squamous cell lung carcinoma.

The chain combines TRBV11-3 with TRBJ1-3; 8 positions match TRBD1. CDR3 size: 14 residues. The trim removed 4 bases at V and 4 bases at J, leaving 3 bases unmatched. Germline CDR1 reads SGHNT; CDR2 reads YENEEA. The CDR3 region has the DNA TGTGCCAGCAGCTATGGGACAGGCGGAAACACCATATATTTT. It translates to CASSYGTGGNTIYF.

The chain is built from TRBV7-9 and TRBJ1-5; D call uncertain. V was clipped by 1 base and J by 3 bases, with 10 bases between them. CDR1 SEHNR and CDR2 FQNEAQ come from the germline V gene (reference sequence). The CDR3 totals 15 residues. The DNA of the CDR3 is TGTGCCAGCAGCTTAGATGGAGGCACCAATCAGCCCCAGCATTTT. Protein: CASSLDGGTNQPQHF.

The gene calls are TRBV7-2 and TRBJ1-2, with a weak D call TRBD1 (5 bases). CDR1 is SGHTA, CDR2 FQGNSA, per germline. CDR3 length: 13 amino acids. V was pared by 7 bases and J by 4 bases, with 13 bases between. The CDR3 DNA sequence: TGTGCCAGCACCGTTCGGGGGGGCTATGGCTACACCTTC. It is translated as CASTVRGGYGYTF.

The rearrangement joins TRBV28 to TRBJ2-7; 8 bases are shared with TRBD1. This CDR3 contains 12 residues. The V and J ends lost 2 bases and 13 bases, in that order; junction bases with no gene match: 7. Germline loops: CDR1 MDHEN, CDR2 SYDVKM. The CDR3 DNA is TGTGCCAGCAGTTTAAGGGGACAGGCGCCATACTTC. Translating gives CASSLRGQAPYF.

V usage is TRBV5-1 and J usage is TRBJ2-1, with 8 bases that match TRBD1. The V and J ends lost 0 bases and 6 bases, in that order; junction bases with no gene match: 5. CDR1 is SGHRS, CDR2 YFSETQ, per germline. This CDR3 is 15 amino acids long. CDR3: CASSLGQGFFNEQFF. The CDR3 DNA is TGCGCCAGCAGCTTGGGACAGGGGTTTTTCAATGAGCAGTTCTTC.

This sequence joins TRBV7-2 and TRBJ2-3; 11 bases match TRBD2. The CDR3 totals 15 residues. V was pared by 5 bases and J by 8 bases, with 9 bases of the junction left unmatched. Germline-derived CDR1 and CDR2 are SGHTA and FQGNSA. As DNA, the CDR3 is TGTGCCAGCAGCCAGACTAGCGGGACAGCTATTACGCAGTATTTT. It is translated as CASSQTSGTAITQYF.

This rearrangement joins TRBV6-1 to TRBJ2-7, with TRBD1 matching 7 bases. The CDR3 length is 12 residues. Trimming at V came to 9 bases and at J to 1 base, leaving 3 bases not matched to a gene. CDR1 and CDR2 (germline): MNHNS, SASEGT. The CDR3 spells CASPGQSYEQYF. The CDR3 DNA reads as TGTGCCAGTCCGGGACAGTCCTACGAGCAGTACTTC.

This chain connects TRBV2 to TRBJ2-7; no definite D call. This CDR3 is 10 amino acids long. V was cut by 4 bases and J by 6 bases, with 4 bases left in between. Germline V gene lookup returns CDR1 SNHLY and CDR2 FYNNEI. In DNA, the CDR3 is TGTGCCAGCAGTGGGAGCGAGCAGTACTTC. Its translation: CASSGSEQYF.

V and J are TRBV4-3 and TRBJ2-1; TRBD2 matches 8 bases. V lost 2 bases, J lost 9 bases, and 15 bases stayed unmatched. Germline V lookup: CDR1 LGHNA, CDR2 YSLEER. CDR3 size: 17 residues. As DNA, the CDR3 is TGCGCCAGCAGCCAACCCCCGGGGGGGGAGGGTTACGGTGAGCAGTTCTTC. Protein product: CASSQPPGGEGYGEQFF.

The chain combines TRBV30 with TRBJ1-1; D remains unclear. Germline CDR1 and CDR2: GTSNPN and SVGIG (reference sequence). V was trimmed by 0 bases and J by 3 bases, leaving 8 bases between them. The CDR3 length is 13 residues. The chain's CDR3 is CAWSVLSDTEAFF. The DNA for the CDR3 is TGTGCCTGGAGTGTATTGAGTGACACTGAAGCTTTCTTT.

The chain couples TRBV19 to TRBJ2-7; 11 bases fit TRBD1. CDR3 length: 15 amino acids. J gave up 3 bases and V 4 bases, and 5 bases lay outside the gene matches. The germline V gene encodes CDR1 LNHDA and CDR2 SQIVND (reference sequence). DNA of the CDR3: TGTGCCAGTAGTAGGACAGGGGGCTTTAACTACGAGCAGTACTTC. This translates into CASSRTGGFNYEQYF.

The genes are TRBV7-9 and TRBJ2-5, with D uncertain. V lost 1 base, J lost 2 bases, and 8 bases lay in between. The CDR3 runs 14 residues. The germline V gene encodes CDR1 SEHNR and CDR2 FQNEAQ (reference sequence). The CDR3 is CASSLGTTQETQYF. The CDR3 DNA follows: TGTGCCAGCAGCTTAGGAACTACTCAAGAGACCCAGTACTTC.

The CDR3 protein is CSVSDRPKSNGNTIYF. Here the CDR3 DNA reads TGCAGCGTCTCGGACAGGCCAAAGAGTAATGGAAACACCATATATTTT. The rearrangement uses TRBV29-1 and TRBJ1-3, with 7 positions matching TRBD1. V trimming: 6 bases; J trimming: 3 bases; junction bases outside the gene matches: 14. Germline V gene lookup returns CDR1 SQVTM and CDR2 ANQGSEA. There are 16 residues in the CDR3.

The chain recombines TRBV10-1 with TRBJ2-2, with D hard to call. The germline CDR1 and CDR2 sequences are WNHNN and SYGVQD (reference sequence). The CDR3 covers 13 residues. The ends were cut back, 2 bases at V and 4 bases at J, with 5 bases in the middle. This chain's CDR3 is CASSEVRTGELFF. The CDR3 DNA reads as TGCGCCAGCAGTGAGGTCCGCACCGGGGAGCTGTTTTTT.

V is TRBV25-1 and J is TRBJ2-7; possibly TRBD1 for D (6 bases). The germline V gene has CDR1 MGHDK and CDR2 SYGVNS. Deletions cut 3 bases from V and 6 bases from J, with 12 bases between. This CDR3 contains 13 residues. CDR3 DNA sequence: TGTGCCAGCAGTGAGGGGACATATCTCGAGCAGTACTTC. As protein: CASSEGTYLEQYF.

The chain is built from TRBV4-1 and TRBJ2-5; unclear D gene. CDR1 and CDR2 (germline): MGHRA, YSYEKL. V lost 6 bases, J lost 2 bases, and 19 bases lay in between. The CDR3 totals 16 residues. CDR3: CASSPVGVDAQETQYF. Here the CDR3 DNA reads TGCGCCAGCAGTCCCGTCGGCGTTGACGCTCAAGAGACCCAGTACTTC.

The rearrangement uses TRBV7-3 and TRBJ2-7, with 8 bases that match TRBD2. Trimming at V came to 0 bases and at J to 8 bases, leaving 6 bases not matched to a gene. CDR1 and CDR2 (germline): SGHTA, FQGTGA. CDR3 length: 14 amino acids. Written as DNA, the CDR3 is TGTGCCAGCAGCTTAACGGGCAGCGGGGGCCAGCAGTACTTC. It codes for CASSLTGSGGQQYF.

V gene TRBV18 combines with J gene TRBJ2-1; TRBD1 matches 8 bases. Looked up from germline, CDR1 is KGHSH and CDR2 is LQKENI. CDR3 length: 13 residues. The J segment lost 6 bases and the V segment lost 8 bases, leaving 6 bases of the junction unmatched. CDR3 sequence: CASVTGGSNEQFF. For the CDR3, the DNA is TGTGCCAGCGTTACAGGGGGTAGCAATGAGCAGTTCTTC.

The chain carries TRBV5-4 and TRBJ1-5; possibly TRBD1 for D (6 bases). CDR1 and CDR2 (germline): SGHNT, YYREEE (reference sequence). Trimming shortened V by 3 bases and J by 0 bases, and 16 bases separated the two germline ends. The CDR3 is made up of 17 amino acids. CDR3: CASSSRGGDGSNQPQHF. Written as DNA, the CDR3 is TGTGCCAGCAGCTCGAGGGGGGGGGACGGTAGCAATCAGCCCCAGCATTTT.

The chain has TRBV6-1 and TRBJ1-1; D gene unclear. This CDR3 comprises 11 residues. Between the trimmed V and J ends, which lost 8 bases and 3 bases, there was a span of 7 bases. The germline V gene encodes CDR1 MNHNS and CDR2 SASEGT. CDR3 residues: CASSDYTEAFF. The CDR3 DNA reads TGTGCCAGCTCGGATTACACTGAAGCTTTCTTT.

The rearrangement joins TRBV25-1 to TRBJ1-4; 8 bases are a match to TRBD1. This CDR3 is built from 12 residues. V gave up 6 bases and J gave up 14 bases; unmatched junction bases: 8. In germline, CDR1 is MGHDK, CDR2 SYGVNS. CDR3 coding DNA: TGTGCCAGCAGCCATGACAGGGGCGGGCTGTTTTTT. Its translation: CASSHDRGGLFF.

The gene calls are TRBV2 and TRBJ2-2, with unresolved D. The CDR3 loop spans 11 amino acids. Trimming shortened V by 2 bases and J by 7 bases, and 2 bases separated the two germline ends. Looked up from germline, CDR1 is SNHLY and CDR2 is FYNNEI. Here the CDR3 reads CASSEYGELFF. The DNA for the CDR3 is TGTGCCAGCAGTGAATACGGGGAGCTGTTTTTT. The variable domain in full, with the rest retrieved from reference TRBV2 and TRBJ2-2, is EPEVTQTPSHQVTQMGQEVILRCVPISNHLYFYWYRQILGQKVEFLVSFYNNEISEKSEIFDDQFSVERPDGSNFTLKIRSTKLEDSAMYFCASSEYGELFFGEGSRLTVL.

The chain employs TRBV27 and TRBJ2-3; 9 bases are a match to TRBD2. This CDR3 spans 19 amino acids. With V trimmed by 4 bases and J by 6 bases, 20 bases remained unmatched. Germline loops: CDR1 MNHEY, CDR2 SMNVEV (reference sequence). CDR3 sequence: CASSSPARGTSNVQDTQYF. DNA for the CDR3: TGTGCCAGCAGTTCCCCTGCCCGCGGGACTAGCAACGTGCAGGATACGCAGTATTTT.

This chain links TRBV19 with TRBJ2-3, with D perhaps matching TRBD1 or TRBD2 (5 bases each). V was trimmed by 3 bases and J by 9 bases, leaving 13 bases between them. The CDR3 totals 13 residues. Germline V gives CDR1 LNHDA, CDR2 SQIVND (reference sequence). The CDR3 loop is CASSIGAAGTQYF. The CDR3 region has the DNA TGTGCCAGTAGTATCGGGGCGGCTGGGACGCAGTATTTT.

The chain is built from TRBV6-1 and TRBJ1-5; D gene unclear. V lost 5 bases to trimming and J lost 7 bases, with 18 bases between them. CDR1 and CDR2 from the germline V gene are MNHNS and SASEGT. The CDR3 loop spans 15 amino acids. The CDR3 nucleotides are TGTGCCAGCAGTAGTGACAATATACGTTCCCAGCCCCAGCATTTT. Translated: CASSSDNIRSQPQHF.

The J gene is TRBJ1-2, the V gene TRBV28; D not resolved. CDR1 and CDR2 from the germline V gene are MDHEN and SYDVKM. The V end was cut by 2 bases, the J end by 3 bases, with 10 bases between. The length of the CDR3 is 14 residues. The CDR3 DNA reads TGTGCCAGCAGTTTAAGGGCAGCCTACTATGGCTACACCTTC. Protein product: CASSLRAAYYGYTF.

This clone was seen more than once but under ten times. CDR3 loop: CASIPPGGAPEQYF. The CDR3 DNA sequence: TGTGCCAGCATCCCCCCGGGGGGGGCGCCCGAGCAGTACTTC. The chain uses TRBV6-5 and TRBJ2-7; the match to TRBD2 covers 8 bases. V was clipped by 7 bases and J by 6 bases; unmatched bases: 11. Germline CDR1 MNHEY, CDR2 SVGAGI. The CDR3 is 14 residues long.

The V call is TRBV7-3, the J call TRBJ2-2; D is undetermined. The CDR3 extends over 13 amino acids. With 2 bases removed from V and 5 bases from J, the gap between germline ends came to 6 bases. The germline V gene encodes CDR1 SGHTA and CDR2 FQGTGA. This CDR3 is CASSLSSTGELFF. CDR3 sequence (DNA): TGTGCCAGCAGCTTATCCTCTACCGGGGAGCTGTTTTTT.

The chain recombines TRBV7-9 with TRBJ1-2, with D perhaps matching TRBD1 (5 bases). Germline loops: CDR1 SEHNR, CDR2 FQNEAQ (reference sequence). The CDR3 loop spans 11 amino acids. Trimming took 5 bases from V and 8 from J, leaving 9 bases between them. The CDR3 sequence is CASSLQGGYTF. CDR3 bases: TGTGCCAGCAGCCTCCAGGGAGGCTACACCTTC.